This T cell receptor (beta chain) was captured in a study of OX40 agonist ivuxolimab in advanced cancers. Study at large: Partial responses occurred in three patients (one hepatocellular carcinoma, two cutaneous melanoma).

Trimming at V came to 6 bases and at J to 4 bases, leaving 6 bases not matched to a gene. CDR1 is SGHTA, CDR2 FQGNSA, per germline. This CDR3 has 14 residues. Only a few counts were recorded for this clone. Its antigen is not known. Method: immunoSEQ multiplex PCR; TCRdb's copy keeps in-frame clones and lacks some. The top ten clones hold approximately 0.76% of a sample with fewer than 100,000 clones, 86% of them seen once. Notes on the study in general: The study observed clonal expansion of CD4+ and CD8+ blood T cells by week 6 at 0.1 to 3.0 mg/kg.

Blood was sampled at baseline, cycle 4 day 1, and cycle 7 day 1. This TCR came from an adult with an advanced solid tumor such as melanoma, head and neck, liver or kidney cancer. The chain has TRBV7-2 and TRBJ2-5; TRBD2 agrees at 9 bases. This sample comprised CD4+ or CD8+ T cells sorted from blood, obtained in a trial of the OX40 agonist ivuxolimab. The CDR3 DNA follows: TGTGCCAGCAGACCCCTGCGGGGGGGAGAGACCCAGTACTTC. It is translated as CASRPLRGGETQYF.